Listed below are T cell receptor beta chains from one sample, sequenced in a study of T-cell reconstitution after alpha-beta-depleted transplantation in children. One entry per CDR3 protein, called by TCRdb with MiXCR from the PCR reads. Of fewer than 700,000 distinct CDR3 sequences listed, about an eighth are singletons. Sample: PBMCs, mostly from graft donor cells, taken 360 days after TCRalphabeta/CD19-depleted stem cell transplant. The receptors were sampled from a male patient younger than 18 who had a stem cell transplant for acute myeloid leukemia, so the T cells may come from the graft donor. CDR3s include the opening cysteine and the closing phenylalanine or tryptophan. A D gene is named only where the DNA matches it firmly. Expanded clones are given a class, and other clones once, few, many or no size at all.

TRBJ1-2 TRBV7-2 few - TGTGCCAGCAGCCCGGGGGGCAGGGCTCTTAACTATGGCTACACCTTC CASSPGGRALNYGYTF
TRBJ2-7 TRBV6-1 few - TGTGCCAGCATCCCCGGGTCCCGGGGTCTTCCGACCTACGAGCAGTACTTC CASIPGSRGLPTYEQYF
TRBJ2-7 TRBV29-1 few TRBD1 TGCAGCGTTGTTGACAGGGGTAACGAGCAGTACTTC CSVVDRGNEQYF
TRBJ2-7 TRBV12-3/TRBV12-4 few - TGTGCCAGCAGCCCTCGGTTAGACGGGGGAACCGAGCAGTACTTC CASSPRLDGGTEQYF
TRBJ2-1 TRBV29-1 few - TGCAGCGTTCCCAGGACAGTTTACAATGAGCAGTTCTTC CSVPRTVYNEQFF
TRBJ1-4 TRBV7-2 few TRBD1 TGTGCCAGCAGCTTGGACAGGGTATACGAAAAACTGTTTTTT CASSLDRVYEKLFF
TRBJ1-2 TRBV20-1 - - TGCAGTGCCACAAGAGCCAACTATGGCTACACCTTC CSATRANYGYTF
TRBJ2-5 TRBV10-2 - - TGCGCCAGCAGTGGGGCCATAGCGTTTGAGACCCAGTACTTC CASSGAIAFETQYF
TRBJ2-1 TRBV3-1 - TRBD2 TGTGCCTGCAGCCCCTACCGGATAGCGGGAGGTACCTACAATGAGCAGTTCTTC CACSPYRIAGGTYNEQFF
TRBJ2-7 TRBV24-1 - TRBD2 TGTGCCACCTCGGGGGTGGCGGGAGGTGTCGACGAGCAGTACTTC CATSGVAGGVDEQYF
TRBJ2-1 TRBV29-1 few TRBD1 TGCAGCGTCGCCGGGACAGGGAGCTCCTACAATGAGCAGTTCTTC CSVAGTGSSYNEQFF
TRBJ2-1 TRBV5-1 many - TGCGCCAGCAGCCCCCCGCATAGCGCAAACAATGAGCAGTTCTTC CASSPPHSANNEQFF
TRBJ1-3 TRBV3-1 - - TGTGCCAGCAGCCAGGGAACGACTGGAAACACCATATATTTT CASSQGTTGNTIYF
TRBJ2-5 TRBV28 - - TGTGCCAGCAGTTTATGGGGACTGATCCAAGAGACCCAGTACTTC CASSLWGLIQETQYF
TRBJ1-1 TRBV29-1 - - TGCAGCGTCCGAGGGAAGTTGGACGAGAACACTGAAGCTTTCTTT CSVRGKLDENTEAFF
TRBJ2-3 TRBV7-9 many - TGTGCCAGCAGCTTCGGACGCGGGATACGCACAGATACGCAGTATTTT CASSFGRGIRTDTQYF
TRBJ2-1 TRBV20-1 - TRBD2 TGCAGTGCTCACCTAGCGGGAGTCAACAATGAGCAGTTCTTC CSAHLAGVNNEQFF
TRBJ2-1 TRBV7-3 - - TGTGCCAGCAGCTTAATGGCTGGAGGACCCAATGAGCAGTTCTTC CASSLMAGGPNEQFF
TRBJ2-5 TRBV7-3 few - TGTGCCAGCAGCTTAAATCCGGGCCCCCAAGAGACCCAGTACTTC CASSLNPGPQETQYF
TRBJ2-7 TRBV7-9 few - TGTGCCAGCAGCTTAAAGGGGTGGTACGAGCAGTACTTC CASSLKGWYEQYF
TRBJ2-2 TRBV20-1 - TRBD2 TGCAGTGCTAGAGTTCTAGCGGGAGGGCCCAAATCCACCGGGGAGCTGTTTTTT CSARVLAGGPKSTGELFF
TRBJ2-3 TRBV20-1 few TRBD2 TGCAGTGCTAGAGACACTCTAGCGGGAGGGCCCCCACACACAGATACGCAGTATTTT CSARDTLAGGPPHTDTQYF
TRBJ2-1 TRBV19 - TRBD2 TGTGCCAGTACCCAGGGACTAGCGGGAGTAAATGAGCAGTTCTTC CASTQGLAGVNEQFF
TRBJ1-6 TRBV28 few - TGTGCCAGCACTCGATGGAATTCACCCCTCCACTTT CASTRWNSPLHF
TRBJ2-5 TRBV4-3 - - TGCGCCAGCAGCCAACTGCGGGATCCTTGGATGGAGACCCAGTACTTC CASSQLRDPWMETQYF
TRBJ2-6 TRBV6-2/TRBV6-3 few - TGTGCCAGCAGTTACTCGAGTATCAGAATGACTTTC CASSYSSIRMTF
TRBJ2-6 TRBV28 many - TGTGCCAGCAGCCGCTCTGGGGCCAACGTCCTGACTTTC CASSRSGANVLTF
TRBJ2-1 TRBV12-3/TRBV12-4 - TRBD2 TGTGCCAGCAGTTTACAGGTAGCGGGAGGGAGGGGAAATGAGCAGTTCTTC CASSLQVAGGRGNEQFF
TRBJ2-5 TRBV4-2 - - TGTGCCAGCAGCCAAGAAAGAGCGGGCATACAAGAGACCCAGTACTTC CASSQERAGIQETQYF
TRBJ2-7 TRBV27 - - TGTGCCAGCAGTGTTGGAGGCAGCGAGTACTTC CASSVGGSEYF
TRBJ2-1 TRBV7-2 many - TGTGCCAGCAGCTTACTGGTGGCGGGTTCCTACAATGAGCAGTTCTTC CASSLLVAGSYNEQFF
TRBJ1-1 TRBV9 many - TGTGCCAGCAGCGTAGCTTACAGAATGACTGAAGCTTTCTTT CASSVAYRMTEAFF
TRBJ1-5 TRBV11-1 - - TGTGCCAGCAGCTTAGCGGTGGGATCCGATAGCAATCAGCCCCAGCATTTT CASSLAVGSDSNQPQHF
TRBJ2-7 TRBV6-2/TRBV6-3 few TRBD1 TGTGCCAGCAGCAACAGGGGGCGAGGCGAGCAGTACTTC CASSNRGRGEQYF
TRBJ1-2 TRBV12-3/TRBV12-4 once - TGTGCCAGCAGTGGACCGGCCGTATATGGCTACACCTTC CASSGPAVYGYTF
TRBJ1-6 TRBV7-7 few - TGTGCTAGCAGCTTTCAGGGGATCTATAATTCACCCCTCCACTTT CASSFQGIYNSPLHF
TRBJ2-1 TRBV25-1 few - TGTGCCAGCAGTGTCTACATCAATGAGCAGTTCTTC CASSVYINEQFF
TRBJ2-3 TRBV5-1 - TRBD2 TGCGCCAGCAGCTTGGATCCTAGCGGAGCCAGCACAGATACGCAGTATTTT CASSLDPSGASTDTQYF
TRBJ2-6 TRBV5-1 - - TGCGCCAGCAGCTTGGCCCTTGGGGGCCCCAGCTCTGGGGCCAACGTCCTGACTTTC CASSLALGGPSSGANVLTF
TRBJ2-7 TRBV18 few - TGTGCCAGCTCACCACCGAGGGGAGCCGCTACCTACGAGCAGTACTTC CASSPPRGAATYEQYF
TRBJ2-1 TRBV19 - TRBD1 TGTGCCAGTAGTATAGGCAGGGGGCCCCTCCCCAACTACAATGAGCAGTTCTTC CASSIGRGPLPNYNEQFF
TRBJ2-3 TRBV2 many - TGTGCCAGCAGTGAATACCGACGACTCGCTGTGGGCACAGATACGCAGTATTTT CASSEYRRLAVGTDTQYF
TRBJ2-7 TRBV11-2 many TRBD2 TGTGCCAGCAGCATTCCCGGGACTAGCGGGCCAGAGCAGTACTTC CASSIPGTSGPEQYF
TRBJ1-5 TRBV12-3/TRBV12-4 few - TGTGCCAGCAGTTTATCCAGGTTTAGCAATCAGCCCCAGCATTTT CASSLSRFSNQPQHF
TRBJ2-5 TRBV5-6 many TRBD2 TGTGCCAGCAGCTTTCGGACTAGCGCCCCCCAAGAGACCCAGTACTTC CASSFRTSAPQETQYF
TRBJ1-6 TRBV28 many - TGTGCCAGCAGTTTAGGACCTATTTATAATTCACCCCTCCACTTT CASSLGPIYNSPLHF
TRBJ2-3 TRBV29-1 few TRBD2 TGCAGCGTGGGTGAACGTAGCGGGGGAGATACGCAGTATTTT CSVGERSGGDTQYF
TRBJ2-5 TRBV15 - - TGTGCCACCAGCAGAGCTGGTGCGGAATCGGTGACCCAGTACTTC CATSRAGAESVTQYF
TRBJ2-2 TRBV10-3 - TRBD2 TGTGCCATCAGCACTCCTCGGGCGGGGGACACCGGGGAGCTGTTTTTT CAISTPRAGDTGELFF
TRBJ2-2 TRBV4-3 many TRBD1 TGCGCCAGCAGCCAAGGAGACAGGGACACCGGGGAGCTGTTTTTT CASSQGDRDTGELFF
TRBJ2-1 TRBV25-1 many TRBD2 TGTGCCAGCAGTCCTTATTTAGCGGGAGGCGACTACAATGAGCAGTTCTTC CASSPYLAGGDYNEQFF
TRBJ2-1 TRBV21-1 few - TGTGCCAGCAGCATACTAGCGGGGGACTCCTACAATGAGCAGTTCTTC CASSILAGDSYNEQFF
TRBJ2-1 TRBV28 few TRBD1 TGTGCTGGGACAGGGAAATTTCGCAATGAGCAGTTCTTC CAGTGKFRNEQFF
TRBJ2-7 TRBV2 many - TGTGCCAGCAGGGGGGGACAGTCGTGGGGGACCCGACCCTACGAGCAGTACTTC CASRGGQSWGTRPYEQYF
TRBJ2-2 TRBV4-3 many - TGCGCCACCTCACGGAGGGTATCCCCGAACACCGGGGAGCTGTTTTTT CATSRRVSPNTGELFF
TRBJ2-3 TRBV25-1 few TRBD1 TGTGCCAGCAGTGAGTTAACAGGGGGCTCGGATACGCAGTATTTT CASSELTGGSDTQYF
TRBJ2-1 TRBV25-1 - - TGTGCCAGCAGTGAATCGGCGGTCAGCTCCTACAATGAGAAGTTCTTC CASSESAVSSYNEKFF
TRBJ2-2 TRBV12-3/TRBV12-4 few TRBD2 TGTGCCAGCAGTTTAGTCCTGACTAGCCAACCCGGGGAGCTGTTTTTT CASSLVLTSQPGELFF
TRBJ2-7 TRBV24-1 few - TGTGCCACCAGTGATTTGAGTGGTCTCGACCACGAGCAGTACTTC CATSDLSGLDHEQYF